This TCR beta chain stems from a study of T-cell reconstitution after alpha-beta-depleted transplantation in children (dated by TCRdb to about 2016). For the study in its entirety: Using TCR repertoire profiling, the study quantitatively followed how T-cell immune reconstitution unfolded in children after TCRalphabeta/CD19-depleted allogeneic hematopoietic cell transplantation.

Here V drops 6 bases and J drops 6 bases, and the junction holds 5 bases not matched to any gene. Counted from cysteine to phenylalanine, this CDR3 has 13 amino acids. Only the CDR3 portion is preserved as DNA: 39 bases, with reading frame beginning at the first base. According to the germline V gene, CDR1 reads SQVTM and CDR2 reads ANQGSEA. Reading the label with the study, this specimen's treatment or condition is: allogeneic hematopoietic cell transplantation with graft depleted of TCRalphabeta T cells and CD19 B cells. Transplant recipients were children who received TCRalphabeta/CD19-depleted allogeneic hematopoietic cell grafts. Worth noting for this clonotype: Which antigen it targets is not known. No quality values exist for individual bases; no much larger clone is one base distant.

Study-wide findings and limitations: In some patients, high TCRbeta diversity at day 60 was attributed to recipient T cells and intrathymic progenitors that had survived conditioning. The apparently early recovery of alphabetaT-cell counts about two months after transplant reportedly depended on only several hundred rapidly expanded clones that came from non-depleted graft cells. Over the following months the frequencies of hyperexpanded clones went down, and after one year T-cell counts and TCRbeta diversity were mostly credited to newly produced T cells.

Libraries were constructed by PCR. These reads were obtained on an Illumina HiSeq 2500. To normalize quantification of the TCRbeta repertoire, the TCR libraries were built with molecular barcoding that relied on unique molecular identifiers. TCRdb itself trimmed the public reads at Q25 with fastp, ran MiXCR and retained productive beta chains. Rows with one shared CDR3 protein collapse into an entry with the most common genes and DNA. This sample holds fewer than 500,000 distinct CDR3 sequences; approximately 42% were observed only once. Around 29% of the sample belongs to the ten largest clones. The sample consisted of PBMCs, taken before TCRalphabeta/CD19-depleted stem cell transplant. This TCR came from a girl aged 2 to 10 with aplastic anemia, due to receive a stem cell transplant. The V gene is TRBV29-1 and the J gene is TRBJ2-3; the central 11 bases match TRBD2. The DNA reads as follows: TGCAGCGTAATAGCGGGAGGGCCTGATACGCAGTATTTT. The encoded protein is CSVIAGGPDTQYF.